These T cell receptor beta chains were read from a single sample in a study of blood T cell repertoires in COVID-19. Assay: immunoSEQ multiplex PCR; the TCRdb copy retains only in-frame clones and omits some. This table holds about 90,000 clones, around 93% found once. The specimen sequenced was peripheral blood. All receptors derive from a human donor with active COVID-19. The donor label of this sample is uncertain. Each CDR3 is given with its conserved first and last residue. A D gene is named only where the DNA matches it firmly. Clone size is shown for a subset of rows, as once, few, many or a class of expanded clone.

-,TRBV19,TRBJ1-1,-,TGTGCCAGTATTGGATGGGACAAGAACACTGAAGCTTTCTTT,CASIGWDKNTEAFF
-,TRBV12-3/TRBV12-4,TRBJ2-7,-,TGTGCCAGCAGTTTCCAGGTCTACGAGCAGTACTTC,CASSFQVYEQYF
-,TRBV5-1,TRBJ2-7,TRBD1,TGCGCCAGCAGCTTTCCGGGACAGGGGGCGTGGGAGCAGTACTTC,CASSFPGQGAWEQYF
-,TRBV12-5,TRBJ2-7,-,TGTGCTAGTGGTTCTAACCCGGGACTCCCTCGAAGGACCTACGAGCAGTACTTC,CASGSNPGLPRRTYEQYF
-,TRBV5-4,TRBJ2-1,-,TGTGCCAGCAGCTTGGCTACTTCCTACAATGAGCAGTTCTTC,CASSLATSYNEQFF
few,TRBV29-1,TRBJ2-7,-,TGCAGCGTTGAAGATACAGGGATCTACGAGCAGTACTTC,CSVEDTGIYEQYF
-,TRBV4-1,TRBJ2-3,TRBD1,TGCGCCAGCAGCCAAGTCGGGACAGGGGCAGATACGCAGTATTTT,CASSQVGTGADTQYF
-,TRBV18,TRBJ2-2,-,TGTGCCAGCTCACCCCTCCCGAGAGGCGCGAACACCGGGGAGCTGTTTTTT,CASSPLPRGANTGELFF
-,TRBV10-2,TRBJ1-3,-,TGCGCCAGCAGTGTGACAGTTGGAAACACCATATATTTT,CASSVTVGNTIYF
-,TRBV6-6,TRBJ1-2,-,TGTGCCAGCAGTTACGACCCAGGGACTAACACTGGCTACACCTTC,CASSYDPGTNTGYTF
-,TRBV18,TRBJ2-3,TRBD2,TGTGCCAGCTCCGCCGGTCAAAACGGGGGGACAGATACGCAGTATTTT,CASSAGQNGGTDTQYF
-,TRBV6-5,TRBJ2-1,-,TGTGCCAGCAGTTCCGCAGGATTCAATGAGCAGTTCTTC,CASSSAGFNEQFF
-,TRBV13,TRBJ2-7,TRBD2,TGTGCCAGCAGCTTAGGGTCCTTTGGCGGGGGGGCTTCCTACGAGCAGTACTTC,CASSLGSFGGGASYEQYF
-,TRBV19,TRBJ1-5,-,TGTGCCAGCGGCCACGGGGGGGATCAGCCCCAGCATTTT,CASGHGGDQPQHF
-,TRBV12-3/TRBV12-4,TRBJ2-7,-,TGTGCCAGCAGGTCGACAGGCCCCTACGAGCAGTACTTC,CASRSTGPYEQYF
once,TRBV24-1,TRBJ2-7,-,TGTGCCACCAGTGAGCGGGGAGACGGCTACGAGCAGTACTTC,CATSERGDGYEQYF
-,TRBV11-3,TRBJ2-1,TRBD1,TGTGCCAGCAGCAGGGGACAGGGGTCCTACAATGAGCAGTTCTTC,CASSRGQGSYNEQFF
-,TRBV19,TRBJ1-2,-,TGTGCCAGTAGTAGACAGTTAAATAACTATGGCTACACCTTC,CASSRQLNNYGYTF
-,TRBV6-5,TRBJ2-7,TRBD2,TGTGCCAGCAGGAGCGGGGGGCCCCCCTACGAGCAGTACTTC,CASRSGGPPYEQYF
-,TRBV5-1,TRBJ2-1,TRBD1,TGCGCCAGCAGCGGAGGACAGGGAGACAATGAGCAGTTCTTC,CASSGGQGDNEQFF
-,TRBV2,TRBJ1-6,TRBD1,TGTGCCAGCAGTGAAGCGGGACAGAACATCTACTTT,CASSEAGQNIYF
-,TRBV11-2,TRBJ1-3,-,TGTGCCAGCAGCTTAGAGGGCGGCGGGACCTCTGGAAACACCATATATTTT,CASSLEGGGTSGNTIYF
-,TRBV19,TRBJ1-6,-,TGTGCCAGTAGTATAGGTCGGAGACTGAATTATAATTCACCCCTCCACTTT,CASSIGRRLNYNSPLHF
-,TRBV28,TRBJ1-5,-,TGTGCCAGCAGTTTGCAGGTGCAGGGGCAGCCCCAGCATTTT,CASSLQVQGQPQHF
-,TRBV7-2,TRBJ1-4,-,TGTGCCAGCCGGACCGGGGGGACTAATGAAAAACTGTTTTTT,CASRTGGTNEKLFF